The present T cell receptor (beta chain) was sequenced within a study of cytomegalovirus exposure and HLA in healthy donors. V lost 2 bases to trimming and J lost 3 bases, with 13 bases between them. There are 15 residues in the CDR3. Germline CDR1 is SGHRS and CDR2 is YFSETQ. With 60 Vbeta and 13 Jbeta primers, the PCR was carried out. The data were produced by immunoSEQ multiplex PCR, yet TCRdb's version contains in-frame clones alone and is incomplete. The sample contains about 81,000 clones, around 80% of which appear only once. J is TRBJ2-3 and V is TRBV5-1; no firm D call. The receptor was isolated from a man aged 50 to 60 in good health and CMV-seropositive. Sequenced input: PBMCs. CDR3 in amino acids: CASSLGGRETDTQYF. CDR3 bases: TGCGCCAGCAGCTTAGGCGGTCGAGAAACAGATACGCAGTATTTT.